This TCR beta chain was identified during a study of PD-1 blockade in classical Hodgkin lymphoma. Regarding the study as a whole: Diversity similar to that of newly diagnosed patients was seen at baseline in complete responders. Exclusion was applied to patients who started nivolumab under 1 year after ASCT.

Time point denoted: cycle 4 day 1 (C4D1), after five to seven weeks of nivolumab. Relapse was seen in all patients after autologous stem cell transplantation, and brentuximab vedotin exposure was variable. Notes on this clone: Its antigen is currently unknown.

CDR1 and CDR2 from the germline V gene are MNHEY and SMNVEV (reference sequence). The trim removed 5 bases at V and 6 bases at J, leaving 7 bases unmatched. The CDR3 sequence is 13 residues long. Assay: immunoSEQ multiplex PCR; the TCRdb copy retains only in-frame clones and omits some. The sample records some 33,000 clones, 70% to 80% being singletons. V is TRBV27 and J is TRBJ2-7; TRBD1 matches at 7 bases. The sequence was obtained from a human donor with classical Hodgkin lymphoma. This specimen was peripheral blood mononuclear cells (PBMCs), taken before the fourth cycle of nivolumab. The CDR3 nucleotides read TGTGCCAGCAGTCCGACAGGGTTCGGCGAGCAGTACTTC. Residues: CASSPTGFGEQYF.